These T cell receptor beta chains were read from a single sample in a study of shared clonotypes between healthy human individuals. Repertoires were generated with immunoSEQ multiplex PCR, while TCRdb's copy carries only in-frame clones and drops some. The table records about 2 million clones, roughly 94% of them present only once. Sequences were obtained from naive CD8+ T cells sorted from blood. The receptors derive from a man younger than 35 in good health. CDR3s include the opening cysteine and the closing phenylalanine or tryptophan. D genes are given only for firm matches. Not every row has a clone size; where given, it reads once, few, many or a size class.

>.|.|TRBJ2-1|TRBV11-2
CASSPFRGPTTNNEQFF
TGTGCCAGCAGCCCCTTCAGAGGGCCGACGACAAACAATGAGCAGTTCTTC
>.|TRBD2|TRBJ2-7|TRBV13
CASSPSGTLYEQYF
TGTGCCAGCAGCCCTAGCGGGACCCTCTACGAGCAGTACTTC
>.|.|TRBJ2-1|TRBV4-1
CASSQVRDKDEQFF
TGCGCCAGCAGCCAAGTAAGAGACAAGGATGAGCAGTTCTTC
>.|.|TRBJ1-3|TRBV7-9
CASSDMGGNTIYF
TGTGCCAGCAGTGACATGGGTGGAAACACCATATATTTT
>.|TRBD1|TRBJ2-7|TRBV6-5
CASSYLSGQVEYF
TGTGCCAGCAGTTATTTATCCGGACAGGTGGAGTACTTC
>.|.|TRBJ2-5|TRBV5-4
CASSPDRARETQYF
TGTGCCAGCAGCCCGGACCGGGCGAGGGAGACCCAGTACTTC
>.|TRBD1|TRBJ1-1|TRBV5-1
CASSVGQATPEAFF
TGCGCCAGCAGCGTGGGACAGGCCACCCCTGAAGCTTTCTTT
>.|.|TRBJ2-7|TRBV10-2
CASSPDLYEQYF
TGCGCCAGCAGTCCGGATCTGTACGAGCAGTACTTC
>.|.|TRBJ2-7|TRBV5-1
CASSLAVGTNYEQYF
TGCGCCAGCAGCTTGGCCGTCGGGACGAACTACGAGCAGTACTTC
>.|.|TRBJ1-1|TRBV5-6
CASSLEWGNTEAFF
TGTGCCAGCAGCTTGGAATGGGGGAACACTGAAGCTTTCTTT
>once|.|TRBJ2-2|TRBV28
CASRDTTGELFF
TGTGCCAGCAGGGACACCACCGGGGAGCTGTTTTTT
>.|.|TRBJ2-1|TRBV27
CASSISGGNPGEQFF
TGTGCCAGCAGTATCTCTGGGGGAAACCCCGGTGAGCAGTTCTTC
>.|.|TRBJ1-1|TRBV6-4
CASRRTGTDEAFF
TGTGCCAGCAGAAGAACAGGGACTGATGAAGCTTTCTTT
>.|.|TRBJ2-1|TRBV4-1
CASSQQTGFNEQFF
TGCGCCAGCAGCCAACAGACGGGTTTCAATGAGCAGTTCTTC
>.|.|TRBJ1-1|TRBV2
CASSDTGSNTEAFF
TGTGCCAGCAGTGACACAGGGTCGAACACTGAAGCTTTCTTT
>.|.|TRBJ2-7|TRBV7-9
CASSYLGTYEQYF
TGTGCCAGCAGTTACCTGGGGACCTACGAGCAGTACTTC
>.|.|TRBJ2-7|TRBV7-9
CASSLELTYEQYF
TGTGCCAGCAGCTTAGAACTGACCTACGAGCAGTACTTC
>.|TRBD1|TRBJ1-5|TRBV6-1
CASSEWDSYSNQPQHF
TGTGCCAGCAGTGAATGGGACAGCTATAGCAATCAGCCCCAGCATTTT
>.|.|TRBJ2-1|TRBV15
CATSSSGSNEQFF
TGTGCCACCAGCAGCTCCGGGAGCAATGAGCAGTTCTTC
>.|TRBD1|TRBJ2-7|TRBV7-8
CASSLRTGDSYEQYF
TGTGCCAGCAGCTTACGGACAGGAGATTCCTACGAGCAGTACTTC
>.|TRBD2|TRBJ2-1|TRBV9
CASSVEGSGTNNEQFF
TGTGCCAGCAGCGTAGAGGGTAGCGGGACTAACAATGAGCAGTTCTTC
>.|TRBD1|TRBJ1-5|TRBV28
CASRTGTGYQPQHF
TGTGCCAGCAGGACCGGGACAGGGTATCAGCCCCAGCATTTT
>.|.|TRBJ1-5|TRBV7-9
CASSLEATTYSNQPQHF
TGTGCCAGCAGCTTAGAAGCGACCACTTATAGCAATCAGCCCCAGCATTTT
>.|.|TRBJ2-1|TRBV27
CASSETGSYNEQFF
TGTGCCAGCAGTGAGACAGGTTCCTACAATGAGCAGTTCTTC
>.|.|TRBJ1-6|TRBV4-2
CASSRPKGGEEDSPLHF
TGTGCCAGCAGCCGTCCTAAGGGGGGGGAAGAGGATTCACCCCTCCACTTT
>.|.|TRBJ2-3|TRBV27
CASSLSTPGLAGFTDTQYF
TGTGCCAGCAGTTTATCGACCCCGGGACTCGCCGGATTCACAGATACGCAGTATTTT
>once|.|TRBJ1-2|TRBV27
CASSLSIESIIGYTF
TGTGCCAGCAGTTTGAGTATCGAGAGTATAATCGGCTACACCTTC
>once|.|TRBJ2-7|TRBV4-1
CASSQAGESDEQYF
TGCGCCAGCAGCCAAGCAGGGGAGAGCGACGAGCAGTACTTC
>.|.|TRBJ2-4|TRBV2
CASGKEKEAKNIQYF
TGTGCCAGCGGAAAAGAGAAAGAGGCCAAAAACATTCAGTACTTC
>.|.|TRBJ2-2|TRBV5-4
CASSELGTGELFF
TGTGCCAGCAGCGAACTAGGCACCGGGGAGCTGTTTTTT
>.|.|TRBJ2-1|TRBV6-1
CASRDLGSYNEQFF
TGTGCCAGCAGGGACCTAGGCTCCTACAATGAGCAGTTCTTC
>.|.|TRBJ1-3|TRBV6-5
CASGAGRGVGNTIYF
TGTGCCAGCGGCGCAGGACGGGGGGTCGGAAACACCATATATTTT
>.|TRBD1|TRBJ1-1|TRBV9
CASSGQGHTEAFF
TGTGCCAGCAGCGGACAGGGCCACACTGAAGCTTTCTTT
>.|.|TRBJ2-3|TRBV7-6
CASSRTRANTDTQYF
TGTGCCAGCAGCCGTACCCGGGCCAACACAGATACGCAGTATTTT
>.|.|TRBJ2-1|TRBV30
CAWSVLGHEQFF
TGTGCCTGGAGTGTACTTGGCCATGAGCAGTTCTTC
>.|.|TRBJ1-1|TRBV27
CASSLSWVSTEAFF
TGTGCCAGCAGTTTATCATGGGTTTCGACTGAAGCTTTCTTT
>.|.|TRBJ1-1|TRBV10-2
CASSDTPAVGRQTEAFF
TGCGCCAGCAGTGATACACCGGCGGTCGGTCGTCAAACTGAAGCTTTCTTT